This T cell receptor (beta chain) was sequenced in a study of Graves' ophthalmopathy and Graves' hyperthyroidism. Study-wide findings and caveats: Built on 13 signatures, a model told ophthalmopathy apart from stable hyperthyroidism with 87.88% sensitivity and approximately 81% specificity.

Germline CDR1 and CDR2: SNHLY and FYNNEI. V lost 3 bases, J lost 0 bases, and 4 bases stayed unmatched. The CDR3 sequence is 16 residues long. CDR3 regions of TCR beta were amplified from RNA transcripts. The authors performed first-round RT-PCR with HTBI primers and then a second-round multiplex PCR. TCRdb recomputed calls from the multiplex PCR reads with MiXCR, one row per CDR3 protein. The table has roughly 1.1 million distinct CDR3 sequences, around a third seen once. Comment on this clonotype: Antigen unknown.

This TCR was sampled from an adult man with Graves' hyperthyroidism. J is TRBJ2-3 and V is TRBV2; 9 nucleotides align to TRBD2. The sample comprised peripheral blood or thyroid tissue (not recorded which). CDR3 sequence: CASSEERGVSTDTQYF. The CDR3 region has the DNA TGTGCCAGCAGTGAGGAGCGGGGGGTCAGCACAGATACGCAGTATTTT.